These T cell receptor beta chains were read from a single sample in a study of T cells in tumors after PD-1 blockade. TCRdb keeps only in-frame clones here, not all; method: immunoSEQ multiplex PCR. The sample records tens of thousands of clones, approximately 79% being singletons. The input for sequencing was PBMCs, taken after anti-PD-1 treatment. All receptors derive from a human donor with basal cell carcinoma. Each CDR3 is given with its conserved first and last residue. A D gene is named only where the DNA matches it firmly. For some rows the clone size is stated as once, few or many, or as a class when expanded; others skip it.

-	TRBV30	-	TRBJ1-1	TGTGCCTGGGGAAAGGCAGCTCTGAACACTGAAGCTTTCTTT	CAWGKAALNTEAFF
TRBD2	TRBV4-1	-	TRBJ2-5	TGCGCCAGCAGCCAAGATGGGGAGGGATCGCTCTCACAAGAGACCCAGTACTTC	CASSQDGEGSLSQETQYF
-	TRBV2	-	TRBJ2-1	TGTGCCAGCAGTGAAGCGGGGTACAATGAGCAGTTCTTC	CASSEAGYNEQFF
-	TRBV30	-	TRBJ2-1	TGTGCCTGGAGTTCGGCGGGGAATGAGCAGTTCTTC	CAWSSAGNEQFF
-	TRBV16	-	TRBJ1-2	TGTGCCAGCAGCCGCACGGGACTCGCGAACTATGGCTACACCTTC	CASSRTGLANYGYTF
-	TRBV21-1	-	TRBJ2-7	TGTGCCAGCAGCCAAAGAGGGCAGTCCTACGAGCAGTACTTC	CASSQRGQSYEQYF
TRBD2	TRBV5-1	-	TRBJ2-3	TGCGCCAGCAGCTCCCTCCTGGCGGGGGGCACAGATACGCAGTATTTT	CASSSLLAGGTDTQYF
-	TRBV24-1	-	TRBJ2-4	TGTGCCCCCCCCTTGGGCGGAAACATTCAGTACTTC	CAPPLGGNIQYF
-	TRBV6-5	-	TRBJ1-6	TGTGCCAGCAGTTTTGGGGGGGCCTTTTCACCCCTCCACTTT	CASSFGGAFSPLHF
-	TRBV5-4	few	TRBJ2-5	TGTGCCAGCAGCTTGGGACTACCCCAGGGAGAGACCCAGTACTTC	CASSLGLPQGETQYF
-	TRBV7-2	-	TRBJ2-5	TGTGCCAGCAGCGCCACAGGGTTTGGGCTTCAGTACTTC	CASSATGFGLQYF
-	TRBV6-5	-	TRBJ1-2	TGTGCCAGCACTGGGATAACCTTGGGCTACACCTTC	CASTGITLGYTF
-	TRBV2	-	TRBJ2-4	TGTGCCAGCAGTTTACGGGGCTCCTTAGCCAAAAACATTCAGTACTTC	CASSLRGSLAKNIQYF
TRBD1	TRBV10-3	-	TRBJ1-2	TGTGCCATCAGCGACAGGGGTACTAACTATGGCTACACCTTC	CAISDRGTNYGYTF
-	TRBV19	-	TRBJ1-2	TGTGCCAGTAGTACAAAACAGGGCAAACCTCTCTATGGCTACACCTTC	CASSTKQGKPLYGYTF
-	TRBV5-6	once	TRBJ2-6	TGTGCCAGCAGCCAGAGTCCTTCTGGGGCCAACGTCCTGACTTTC	CASSQSPSGANVLTF
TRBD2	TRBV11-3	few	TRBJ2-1	TGTGCCAGCAGCTTAGGGACTAGCGGGGGAAATGAGCAGTTCTTC	CASSLGTSGGNEQFF
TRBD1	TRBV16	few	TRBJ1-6	TGTGCCAGCAGCCCCCGGACAGGGGACGATTCACCCCTCCACTTT	CASSPRTGDDSPLHF
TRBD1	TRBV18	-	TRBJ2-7	TGTGCCAGCTCACCAACAGGGGATACCTACGAGCAGTACTTC	CASSPTGDTYEQYF
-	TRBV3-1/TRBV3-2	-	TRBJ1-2	TGTGCCAGCAGCCATCGACCATCGCTGCCAGGCTACACCTTC	CASSHRPSLPGYTF
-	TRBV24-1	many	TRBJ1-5	TGTGCCACCAGTGACTCAAAGGGACCCAGCAATCAGCCCCAGCATTTT	CATSDSKGPSNQPQHF
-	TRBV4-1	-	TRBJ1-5	TGCGCCAGCAGCCAAGATCAGGCTCGGGGGCCCCCGCATTTT	CASSQDQARGPPHF
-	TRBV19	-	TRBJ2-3	TGTGCCAGTAGTTCGGGCCTGGGGATAGATACGCAGTATTTT	CASSSGLGIDTQYF
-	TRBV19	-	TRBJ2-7	TGTGCCAGTAGTATAGACAGGGCCTCCTACGAGCAGTACTTC	CASSIDRASYEQYF
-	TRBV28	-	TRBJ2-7	TGTGCCAGCAAATTGGCGACCCCCGAGGCCAACTACGAGCAGTACTTC	CASKLATPEANYEQYF
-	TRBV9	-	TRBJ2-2	TGTGCCAGCAGCCTAGAGGACACCGGGGAGCTGTTTTTT	CASSLEDTGELFF
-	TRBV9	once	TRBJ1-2	TGTGCCAGCAGCGAGACAGGTGACAGCTATGGCTACACCTTC	CASSETGDSYGYTF
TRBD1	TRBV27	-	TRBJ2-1	TGTGCCAGCAGTCACCGGACAGGGACAATGGAATATGAGCAGTTCTTC	CASSHRTGTMEYEQFF
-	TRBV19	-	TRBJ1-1	TGTGCCAGTAGTATAGGACAGACCACTGAAGCTTTCTTT	CASSIGQTTEAFF
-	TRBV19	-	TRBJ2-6	TGTGCCAGTAGTATCAAGGGGATGGGGGCCAACGTCCTGACTTTC	CASSIKGMGANVLTF
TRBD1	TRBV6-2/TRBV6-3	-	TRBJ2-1	TGTGCCAGCAGCCACCCCAGGGGACAGGGGGCCTACAATGAGCAGTTCTTC	CASSHPRGQGAYNEQFF
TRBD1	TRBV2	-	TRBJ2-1	TGTGCCAGCAGTGTCCGGGACAGAGACAATGAGCAGTTCTTC	CASSVRDRDNEQFF
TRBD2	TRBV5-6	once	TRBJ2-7	TGTGCCAGCAGCTTCGGGACAAGGACTAGCGGAAGCTCCTACGAGCAGTACTTC	CASSFGTRTSGSSYEQYF
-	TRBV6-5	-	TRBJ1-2	TGTGCCAGCAGTTCTAGGGGGGCCGTGGATGGCTACACCTTC	CASSSRGAVDGYTF
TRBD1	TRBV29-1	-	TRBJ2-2	TGCAGCGCTGGACAGGGGTCTGCGAGAGGGGAGCTGTTTTTT	CSAGQGSARGELFF
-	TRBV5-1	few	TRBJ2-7	TGCGCCAGCAGCGGGGACCTTTCCTACGAGCAGTACTTC	CASSGDLSYEQYF
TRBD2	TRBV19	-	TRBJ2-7	TGTGCCAGTAGTATTACTAGCGGGGGCTCCTACGAGCAGTACTTC	CASSITSGGSYEQYF
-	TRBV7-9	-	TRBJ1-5	TGTGCCAGCAGCTTCTCGACAGGCAATCAGCCCCAGCATTTT	CASSFSTGNQPQHF
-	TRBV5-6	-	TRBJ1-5	TGTGCCAGCAGCTTTTGGACTGCGAATCAGCCCCAGCATTTT	CASSFWTANQPQHF
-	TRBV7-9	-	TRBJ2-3	TGTGCCAGCAGCGCTGGACCGCTGAGGCTTTCGGATACGCAGTATTTT	CASSAGPLRLSDTQYF
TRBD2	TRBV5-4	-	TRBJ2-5	TGTGCCAGCAGCACAAGGGAGGGTAAAGAGACCCAGTACTTC	CASSTREGKETQYF
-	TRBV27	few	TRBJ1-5	TGTGCCAGCAGTTTTGTTGGGGGGGCCAAGCAGCCCCAGCATTTT	CASSFVGGAKQPQHF
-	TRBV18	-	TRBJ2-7	TGTGCCAGCTCACCAGTGGGGGCCGGTACCTACGAGCAGTACTTC	CASSPVGAGTYEQYF
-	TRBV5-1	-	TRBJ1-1	TGCGCCAGCAGCTTGGTAGCGGGGGCGACCACTGAAGCTTTCTTT	CASSLVAGATTEAFF
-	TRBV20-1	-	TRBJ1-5	TGCAGTGCTAGTGGCGCGGGGGGAAGTCAGCCCCAGCATTTT	CSASGAGGSQPQHF
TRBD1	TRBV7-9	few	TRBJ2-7	TGTGCCAGCTGGCCAGGGGGCGGCGAGCAGTACTTC	CASWPGGGEQYF
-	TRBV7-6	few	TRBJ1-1	TGTGCCAGCAGCTCGGGGTTGAACACTGAAGCTTTCTTT	CASSSGLNTEAFF
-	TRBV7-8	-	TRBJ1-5	TGTGCCAGCAGCCCCGAAAACCGGGGGGCGGAAGTCCAGCCCCAGCATTTT	CASSPENRGAEVQPQHF